This entry lists 14 T cell receptor beta chains sequenced from one sample in a study of post-analysis software for immune sequencing data. Overall study findings and caveats: Four or five TRBV segments (TRBV5-6, TRBV5-1 and TRBV20-1 among them) occurred more frequently in patients than in controls.

Every TCR beta cDNA library bore unique molecular identifiers. In TCRdb, the PCR reads were re-called with MiXCR into one record per CDR3 protein. The profile covers a few hundred thousand distinct CDR3 sequences, with roughly 38% appearing a single time and around an eighth taken by the ten largest. No cognate antigen is known for these TCRs. The sequencing sample was made of blood. The receptors come from a girl aged 10-17 years with multiple sclerosis.

At least ten counts were recorded for this clonotype. The rearrangement uses TRBV4-1 and TRBJ2-1; TRBD1 is a possible D gene (6 bases). The CDR3 has 17 amino acids. The germline V gene encodes CDR1 MGHRA and CDR2 YSYEKL. V was trimmed by 4 bases and J by 2 bases, leaving 18 bases between them. For the CDR3, the DNA is TGCGCCAGCAGCCGGCTTATCCAGGGGTTAACCTACAATGAGCAGTTCTTC. Translation gives CASSRLIQGLTYNEQFF.

The genes are TRBV4-3 and TRBJ1-2, with a possible D match to TRBD1 (6 bases). The CDR3 is 15 residues long. The germline V gene encodes CDR1 LGHNA and CDR2 YSLEER. Trimming cost V 0 bases and J 0 bases, with 8 bases left between them. In DNA, the CDR3 is TGCGCCAGCAGCCAAGAGACAGGCGCTAACTATGGCTACACCTTC. Translation: CASSQETGANYGYTF.

V gene TRBV20-1 combines with J gene TRBJ1-3, with no clear D. The V gene lost 1 base and the J gene lost 2 bases, with 9 bases spanning the gap. The CDR3 spans 14 residues. Germline CDR1 and CDR2: DFQATT and SNEGSKA (reference sequence). In DNA form, the CDR3 reads TGCAGTGCTAGAGCTGAAGGCGCTGGAAACACCATATATTTT. The encoded protein is CSARAEGAGNTIYF.

Comments on this clonotype: At one end, the junction sequence differs from germline, possibly due to a read error. This sequence joins TRBV7-9 and TRBJ2-3, with TRBD2 matching over 7 bases. CDR3 length: 16 residues. CDR1 and CDR2 from the germline V gene are SEHNR and FQNEAQ (reference sequence). The CDR3 DNA reads as TGTGCCGGCAGCCCAAGGACTAGTGTTAGCACAGATACGCAGTATTTT. Its translation is CAGSPRTSVSTDTQYF.

Only a few counts were recorded for this clonotype. This rearrangement joins TRBV10-3 to TRBJ2-3, with D uncertain. V dropped 4 bases and J dropped 2 bases, with 10 bases sitting between them. The CDR3 length is 14 residues. The germline V gene encodes CDR1 ENHRY and CDR2 SYGVKD. CDR3 sequence reads: CAISARSNTDTQYF. The CDR3 DNA is TGTGCCATCAGTGCTAGGTCGAACACAGATACGCAGTATTTT.

The chain carries TRBV4-1 and TRBJ1-4; weak D call: TRBD1 (5 bases). V shed 1 base and J shed 10 bases, with 16 bases lying between them. CDR3 length: 15 residues. CDR1 is MGHRA, CDR2 YSYEKL, per germline. The CDR3 DNA sequence: TGCGCCAGCAGCCAAGTACGAGGGGTTTCTGGAAAACTGTTTTTT. The encoded protein is CASSQVRGVSGKLFF.

The chain employs TRBV2 and TRBJ2-6, with a possible D match to TRBD1 (5 bases). Between the trimmed V and J ends, which lost 1 base and 4 bases, there was a span of 8 bases. CDR3 length: 15 amino acids. The germline CDR1 and CDR2 sequences are SNHLY and FYNNEI. Here the CDR3 reads CASSEGGAGANVLTF. The CDR3 DNA reads as TGTGCCAGCAGTGAAGGGGGCGCGGGGGCCAACGTCCTGACTTTC.

This clonotype was observed a few times. The chain links TRBV12-3 or TRBV12-4 to TRBJ2-3, with D possibly being TRBD1 (6 bases). Deletions cut 5 bases from V and 12 bases from J, with 12 bases between. The CDR3 consists of 11 residues. The DNA of the CDR3 is TGTGCCAGCAGTCTGACAGGTAGACAGTATTTT. Translated: CASSLTGRQYF.

The chain has TRBV7-2 and TRBJ2-1, with D possibly matching TRBD2 (7 bases). Germline CDR1 is SGHTA and CDR2 is FQGNSA. There are 14 residues in the CDR3. V was trimmed by 0 bases and J by 9 bases, leaving 12 bases between them. The CDR3 DNA follows: TGTGCCAGCAGCTTAGCGGGGGGGCGGAGTGAGCAGTTCTTC. This encodes CASSLAGGRSEQFF.

In this sample, this clonotype turned up a few times. This chain uses TRBV5-5 with TRBJ1-2; D not certain. This CDR3 region has 14 residues. V dropped 5 bases and J dropped 1 base, with 12 bases sitting between them. Germline values: CDR1 SGHKS, CDR2 YYEKEE (reference sequence). CDR3 in DNA: TGTGCCAGCAGTTCGGCAGGTAGTAACTATGGCTACACCTTC. As protein: CASSSAGSNYGYTF.

This clonotype has a count of ten or more. The V and J genes are TRBV14 and TRBJ2-7; 11 bases agree with TRBD1. This CDR3 contains 20 residues. Per germline, CDR1 SGHDN and CDR2 FVKESK. V shed 0 bases and J 1 base; nucleotides not matched to a gene: 14. The CDR3 DNA follows: TGTGCCAGCAGCCAAGATCGATTGGGGACAGGGGGAAGTGGGTCCTACGAGCAGTACTTC. This encodes CASSQDRLGTGGSGSYEQYF. The variable domain in full, completed from reference TRBV14 and TRBJ2-7, reads EAGVTQFPSHSVIEKGQTVTLRCDPISGHDNLYWYRRVMGKEIKFLLHFVKESKQDESGMPNNRFLAERTGGTYSTLKVQPAELEDSGVYFCASSQDRLGTGGSGSYEQYFGPGTRLTVT.

The sample holds a few counts of this clonotype. The rearrangement links TRBV6-1 to TRBJ2-7; 12 nucleotides line up with TRBD2. Trimming removed 6 bases from V and 0 bases from J; junction bases left unmatched: 12. Looked up from germline, CDR1 is MNHNS and CDR2 is SASEGT. The CDR3 totals 18 residues. CDR3 nucleotide sequence: TGTGCCAGCAGAAGACTAGCGGGGGAACCCCTAAACTCCTACGAGCAGTACTTC. Its protein is CASRRLAGEPLNSYEQYF.

This clonotype has only a few counts. The germline gene is not matched at one end of the junction; a read error may be the cause. The rearrangement links TRBV7-7 to TRBJ2-5; no reliable D call. The CDR3 runs 13 residues. Germline CDR1 is SSHAT and CDR2 is FNYEAQ (reference sequence). This chain's CDR3 is CASSLALGETQYF. DNA of the CDR3: TGTGCTAGCAGCTTAGCATTGGGGGAGACCCAGTACTTC.

The rearrangement uses TRBV7-8 and TRBJ1-2, with TRBD1 matching 9 bases. The J segment lost 5 bases and the V segment lost 5 bases, leaving 9 bases of the junction unmatched. This CDR3 region has 15 residues. Germline V gives CDR1 SGHVS, CDR2 FQNEAQ. This CDR3 is CASSLTGGEGYGYTF. CDR3 in DNA: TGTGCCAGCAGCCTTACAGGGGGCGAGGGATATGGCTACACCTTC.